The next 30 T cell receptor beta chains were all read from a single sample in a study of T cell changes during pregnancy in multiple sclerosis. The repertoire was sequenced with immunoSEQ multiplex PCR; TCRdb's copy has only in-frame clones and lacks some. The sample shows about 68,000 clones, roughly nine tenths of them seen only once. The sequencing here drew on peripheral blood, taken in the second trimester of pregnancy. These receptors were obtained from a female donor with multiple sclerosis, enrolled in a pregnancy study.

This chain connects TRBV2 to TRBJ2-2; the D is unclear. The CDR3 extends over 15 amino acids. CDR1 is SNHLY, CDR2 FYNNEI, per germline. With 7 bases removed from V and 3 bases from J, the gap between germline ends came to 15 bases. CDR3 region: CASIVGLRDTGELFF. As DNA, the CDR3 is TGTGCCAGCATAGTTGGGCTCCGAGACACCGGGGAGCTGTTTTTT.

The gene calls are TRBV6-1 and TRBJ2-1, with a possible D match to TRBD2 (5 bases). V gave up 2 bases and J gave up 7 bases, with 15 bases separating them. This CDR3 is built from 15 residues. The germline V gene has CDR1 MNHNS and CDR2 SASEGT. The CDR3 sequence: CASSELTSGSNEQFF. CDR3 DNA sequence: TGTGCCAGCAGTGAACTCACCAGTGGGAGTAATGAGCAGTTCTTC.

This sequence joins TRBV11-1 and TRBJ1-2; D is unclear. This CDR3 region has 15 residues. CDR1 and CDR2 (germline): SGHAT, FQDESV (reference sequence). V lost 1 base to trimming and J lost 7 bases, with 16 bases between them. CDR3: CASSLGGGLHGGYTF. The CDR3 DNA follows: TGTGCCAGCAGCTTAGGCGGCGGCCTACACGGTGGCTACACCTTC.

The gene calls are TRBV6-5 and TRBJ2-1, with TRBD2 matching over 13 bases. Germline V lookup: CDR1 MNHEY, CDR2 SVGAGI. The CDR3 runs 15 residues. Trimming at V came to 7 bases and at J to 10 bases, leaving 10 bases not matched to a gene. The CDR3 DNA is TGTGCCAGCACCATAGGGGGGACTAGCGGGATCGAGCAGTTCTTC. This encodes CASTIGGTSGIEQFF.

Regarding this clone: Sequence at one end of the junction differs from germline and may be a read error. In nucleotides, the CDR3 is TGTGCTAGCAGCTTACTAGCGACCTCGGACAATGAGCAGTTCTTC. It translates to CASSLLATSDNEQFF. The chain employs TRBV7-7 and TRBJ2-1, with 7 bases identical to TRBD2. Germline V gene data show CDR1 as SSHAT and CDR2 as FNYEAQ (reference sequence). The length of the CDR3 is 15 residues. Full variable domain (rest looked up from reference TRBV7-7 and TRBJ2-1): GAGVSQSPRYKVTKRGQDVTLRCDPISSHATLYWYQQALGQGPEFLTYFNYEAQPDKSGLPSDRFSAERPEGSISTLTIQRTEQRDSAMYRCASSLLATSDNEQFFGPGTRLTVL.

V gene TRBV7-3 combines with J gene TRBJ2-4; 9 positions match TRBD1. V shed 4 bases and J 7 bases; nucleotides not matched to a gene: 5. The CDR3 sequence is 14 residues long. CDR1 is SGHTA, CDR2 FQGTGA, per germline. CDR3 sequence: CASSWGQGSNIQYF. For the CDR3, the DNA is TGTGCCAGCAGCTGGGGACAGGGAAGTAACATTCAGTACTTC.

The chain employs TRBV30 and TRBJ1-5; D gene unclear. CDR3 size: 15 residues. Germline V lookup: CDR1 GTSNPN, CDR2 SVGIG (reference sequence). The germline V and J ends were trimmed by 0 bases and 3 bases, with 12 bases remaining between them. In nucleotides, the CDR3 is TGTGCCTGGAGTGTAAGCTCGGGGATCAATCAGCCCCAGCATTTT. The encoded protein is CAWSVSSGINQPQHF.

This chain uses TRBV27 with TRBJ2-5, with 7 bases that match TRBD2. From germline, CDR1 is MNHEY and CDR2 SMNVEV (reference sequence). The J segment lost 3 bases and the V segment lost 6 bases, leaving 13 bases of the junction unmatched. The CDR3 consists of 16 residues. The chain's CDR3 is CASSQAGVKKEETQYF. In DNA form, the CDR3 reads TGTGCCAGCAGCCAGGCGGGGGTAAAGAAAGAAGAGACCCAGTACTTC.

The rearrangement uses TRBV4-1 and TRBJ1-2; 8 nucleotides line up with TRBD1. Germline V gene sequence: CDR1 MGHRA, CDR2 YSYEKL. The CDR3 spans 15 residues. V lost 4 bases to trimming and J lost 6 bases; unmatched junction nucleotides: 10. Here the CDR3 reads CASSLTSTGADGYTF. The CDR3 DNA reads as TGCGCCAGCAGCCTTACATCGACAGGGGCAGATGGCTACACCTTC.

The CDR3 bases are TGCGCCAGCAGCCAAGATCAAAGGGGGCTTAACTATGGCTACACCTTC. Translating gives CASSQDQRGLNYGYTF. The V gene is TRBV4-1, the J gene TRBJ1-2; 7 bases map to TRBD1. Germline lookup yields CDR1 MGHRA and CDR2 YSYEKL. With V trimmed by 0 bases and J by 1 base, 5 bases remained unmatched. The CDR3 spans 16 residues.

This clone has a single count. The chain combines TRBV5-6 with TRBJ2-5; the match to TRBD2 covers 9 bases. In germline, CDR1 is SGHDT, CDR2 YYEEEE. The CDR3 runs 16 residues. Trimming took 2 bases from V and 1 from J; bases not matched to a gene: 6. The CDR3 loop reads CASSFIAGAVQETQYF. The CDR3 DNA follows: TGTGCCAGCAGCTTTATAGCGGGGGCCGTCCAAGAGACCCAGTACTTC.

The genes are TRBV5-6 and TRBJ2-2; D remains ambiguous. This CDR3 contains 15 residues. CDR1 SGHDT and CDR2 YYEEEE come from the germline V gene. The V and J ends lost 4 bases and 4 bases respectively, with 14 bases between them. CDR3 DNA sequence: TGTGCCAGCAGCCTAACAGTCCTGGGCACCGGGGAGCTGTTTTTT. Its translation is CASSLTVLGTGELFF.

This chain uses TRBV7-3 with TRBJ2-5, with a tentative D call TRBD1 (7 bases). V lost 2 bases to trimming and J lost 5 bases, with 12 bases between them. The CDR3 totals 14 residues. Germline CDR1 is SGHTA and CDR2 is FQGTGA. CDR3 residues: CASSLAGGFETQYF. Written as DNA, the CDR3 is TGTGCCAGCAGCTTAGCAGGGGGGTTTGAGACCCAGTACTTC.

The V and J genes are TRBV28 and TRBJ2-3; tentative D call: TRBD2 (6 bases). Germline assignment: CDR1 MDHEN and CDR2 SYDVKM. V lost 3 bases, J lost 2 bases, and 15 bases lay in between. This CDR3 region has 16 residues. The CDR3 DNA sequence: TGTGCCAGCAGTTTCCGCGGGGCGCGATTCACAGATACGCAGTATTTT. The encoded protein is CASSFRGARFTDTQYF.

This chain joins TRBV5-1 and TRBJ1-2, with 7 bases matching TRBD1. Germline lookup yields CDR1 SGHRS and CDR2 YFSETQ. The CDR3 covers 13 residues. J was trimmed by 7 bases and V by 6 bases; bases with no gene match: 9. CDR3 protein: CASNGDRAAGYTF. In DNA, the CDR3 is TGCGCCAGCAACGGCGACAGGGCCGCTGGCTACACCTTC.

This rearrangement joins TRBV4-1 to TRBJ1-2, with a possible D match to TRBD1 (5 bases). Germline CDR1 and CDR2: MGHRA and YSYEKL. This CDR3 has 13 amino acids. Trimming left V 6 bases short and J 0 bases short, with 8 bases between. Here the CDR3 reads CASRATANYGYTF. The CDR3 nucleotides are TGCGCCAGCAGGGCGACAGCTAACTATGGCTACACCTTC.

This chain uses TRBV6-6 with TRBJ2-3, with D perhaps matching TRBD1 (5 bases). Trimming took 2 bases from V and 5 from J, leaving 11 bases between them. The germline gives CDR1 MNHNY, CDR2 SVGAGI (reference sequence). This CDR3 region has 14 residues. CDR3 protein: CASSYSARGDTQYF. The CDR3 DNA sequence: TGTGCCAGCAGTTACAGTGCTAGGGGAGATACGCAGTATTTT.

V gene TRBV6-6 combines with J gene TRBJ2-7, with D perhaps matching TRBD2 (6 bases). The V gene's germline CDR1 is MNHNY and CDR2 SVGAGI (reference sequence). The CDR3 extends over 16 amino acids. V lost 2 bases to trimming and J lost 0 bases, with 14 bases between them. CDR3 sequence: CASSYGGTGSSYEQYF. CDR3 bases: TGTGCCAGCAGTTACGGGGGGACTGGAAGCTCCTACGAGCAGTACTTC.

The count of this clone is one. The chain couples TRBV6-1 to TRBJ2-5; D perhaps matches TRBD1 (5 bases). The CDR3 has 14 amino acids. V lost 2 bases and J 5 bases, leaving 12 bases between the germline ends. CDR1 and CDR2 (germline): MNHNS, SASEGT. The CDR3 region is CASSETTAVETQYF. The DNA of the CDR3 is TGTGCCAGCAGTGAAACGACAGCTGTCGAGACCCAGTACTTC.

This clone appeared a single time. The gene calls are TRBV7-3 and TRBJ1-4, with a possible D match to TRBD1 (5 bases). Trimming stripped 5 bases from V and 0 bases from J, with 19 bases between. The CDR3 runs to 18 residues. The germline V gene has CDR1 SGHTA and CDR2 FQGTGA. CDR3 bases: TGTGCCAGCAGCCCGTTCTACCGGGGGGGTGCAACTAATGAAAAACTGTTTTTT. This encodes CASSPFYRGGATNEKLFF. The full variable domain, completed using reference TRBV7-3 and TRBJ1-4, is GAGVSQTPSNKVTEKGKYVELRCDPISGHTALYWYRQSLGQGPEFLIYFQGTGAADDSGLPNDRFFAVRPEGSVSTLKIQRTERGDSAVYLCASSPFYRGGATNEKLFFGSGTQLSVL.

The CDR3 DNA is TGTGCCAGCAGCCAAGGGACAGGGCGTAGCACAGATACGCAGTATTTT. Protein: CASSQGTGRSTDTQYF. The rearrangement uses TRBV4-2 and TRBJ2-3, with 8 bases matching TRBD1. This CDR3 has 16 amino acids. CDR1 and CDR2 (germline): LGHNA, YNFKEQ. V was pared by 1 base and J by 0 bases, with 3 bases of the junction left unmatched.

This clone was picked up one time. The V call is TRBV4-1, the J call TRBJ1-1; no clear D. The germline V gene has CDR1 MGHRA and CDR2 YSYEKL. V was trimmed by 4 bases and J by 2 bases, leaving 11 bases between them. CDR3 size: 14 residues. The CDR3, as DNA: TGCGCCAGCAGCCCGGCGGGAGTTAACACTGAAGCTTTCTTT. Its protein product is CASSPAGVNTEAFF.

The chain combines TRBV18 with TRBJ1-1; 10 nucleotides match TRBD1. The CDR3 runs to 15 residues. Per germline, CDR1 KGHSH and CDR2 LQKENI. The V gene end was trimmed by 6 bases and the J gene end by 0 bases; junction bases not matched to a gene: 4. The CDR3 bases are TGTGCCAGCTCGCCCGGGACAGGGGTGAACACTGAAGCTTTCTTT. Translated: CASSPGTGVNTEAFF.

V and J are TRBV6-6 and TRBJ1-5; a weak D match, TRBD1 (6 bases). Trimming took off 6 bases at V and 1 base at J, with 13 bases between the two ends. The germline CDR1 and CDR2 sequences are MNHNY and SVGAGI (reference sequence). The CDR3 contains 15 residues. The CDR3 region has the DNA TGTGCCAGCAGCCCACAGGGAGGGAGCAATCAGCCCCAGCATTTT. Translation: CASSPQGGSNQPQHF.

The V and J genes are TRBV29-1 and TRBJ1-6, with 11 bases lining up with TRBD1. CDR3 length equals 15 residues. CDR1 SQVTM and CDR2 ANQGSEA come from the germline V gene. V lost 6 bases, J lost 6 bases, and 7 bases stayed unmatched. CDR3 sequence: CSVRGTGGGNSPLHF. CDR3 DNA: TGCAGCGTGCGAGGGACAGGGGGTGGTAATTCACCCCTCCACTTT.

The chain combines TRBV5-4 with TRBJ2-5, with 16 bases identical to TRBD2. The CDR3 covers 18 residues. J lost 4 bases, V lost 4 bases, and 10 bases had no gene match. Germline V lookup: CDR1 SGHNT, CDR2 YYREEE (reference sequence). The CDR3 region has the DNA TGTGCCAGCAGCCGCTCCGGGACTAGCGGGGGGGCCGGAGAGACCCAGTACTTC. It encodes CASSRSGTSGGAGETQYF.

The rearrangement joins TRBV7-3 to TRBJ1-2, with no clear D. The V end lost 0 bases, the J end lost 3 bases, and 5 bases lay between the germline ends. Germline V gives CDR1 SGHTA, CDR2 FQGTGA. CDR3 length: 13 residues. The CDR3 DNA follows: TGTGCCAGCAGCTTAACAGGAGACTATGGCTACACCTTC. Its protein is CASSLTGDYGYTF. Looking up the rest from reference TRBV7-3 and TRBJ1-2 gives the full variable domain: GAGVSQTPSNKVTEKGKYVELRCDPISGHTALYWYRQSLGQGPEFLIYFQGTGAADDSGLPNDRFFAVRPEGSVSTLKIQRTERGDSAVYLCASSLTGDYGYTFGSGTRLTVV.

This rearrangement joins TRBV6-1 to TRBJ1-5; the D gene is possibly TRBD1 (5 bases). The V gene's germline CDR1 is MNHNS and CDR2 SASEGT. V dropped 3 bases and J dropped 4 bases, with 10 bases sitting between them. The CDR3 totals 14 residues. CDR3 loop: CASSEGGGNQPQHF. The CDR3, as DNA: TGTGCCAGCAGTGAGGGGGGAGGGAATCAGCCCCAGCATTTT.

The J gene is TRBJ1-1, the V gene TRBV11-1; 7 bases match TRBD1. Germline assignment: CDR1 SGHAT and CDR2 FQDESV (reference sequence). CDR3 length: 13 amino acids. V was clipped by 8 bases and J by 4 bases; unmatched bases: 7. The CDR3 bases are TGTGCCAGCCGCGTACAGGGGACCACTGAAGCTTTCTTT. Translating it yields CASRVQGTTEAFF.

The chain has TRBV9 and TRBJ1-2; a weak D match, TRBD1 (6 bases). The germline CDR1 and CDR2 sequences are SGDLS and YYNGEE. Deletions cut 0 bases from V and 5 bases from J, with 8 bases between. This CDR3 is built from 13 residues. CDR3 in DNA: TGTGCCAGCAGCGTAGACAGGGAGTATGGCTACACCTTC. Its translation: CASSVDREYGYTF.